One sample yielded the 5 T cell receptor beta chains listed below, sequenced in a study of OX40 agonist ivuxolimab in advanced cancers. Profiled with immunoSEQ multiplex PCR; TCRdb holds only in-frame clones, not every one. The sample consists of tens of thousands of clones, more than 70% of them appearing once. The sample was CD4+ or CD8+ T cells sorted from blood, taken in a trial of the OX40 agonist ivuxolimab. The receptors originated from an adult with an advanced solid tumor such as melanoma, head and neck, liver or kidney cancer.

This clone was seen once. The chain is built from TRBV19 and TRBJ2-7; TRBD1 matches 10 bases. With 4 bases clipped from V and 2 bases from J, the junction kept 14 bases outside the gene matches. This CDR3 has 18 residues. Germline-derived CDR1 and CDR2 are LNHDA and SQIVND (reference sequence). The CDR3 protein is CASSNQRYRDRGTYEQYF. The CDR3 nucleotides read TGTGCCAGTAGTAATCAAAGATACCGGGACAGGGGCACCTACGAGCAGTACTTC.

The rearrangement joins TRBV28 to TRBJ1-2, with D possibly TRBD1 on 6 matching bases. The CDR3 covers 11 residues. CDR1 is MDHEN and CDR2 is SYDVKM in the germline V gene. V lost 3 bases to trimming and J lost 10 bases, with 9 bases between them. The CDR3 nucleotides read TGTGCCAGCAGTTTCGCAGGGGCCTACACCTTC. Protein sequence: CASSFAGAYTF.

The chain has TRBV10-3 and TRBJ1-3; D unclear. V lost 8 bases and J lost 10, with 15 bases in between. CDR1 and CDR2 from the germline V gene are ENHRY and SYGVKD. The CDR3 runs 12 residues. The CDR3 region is CAIGATSSTIYF. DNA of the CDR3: TGTGCCATCGGCGCAACTAGCTCGACCATATATTTT.

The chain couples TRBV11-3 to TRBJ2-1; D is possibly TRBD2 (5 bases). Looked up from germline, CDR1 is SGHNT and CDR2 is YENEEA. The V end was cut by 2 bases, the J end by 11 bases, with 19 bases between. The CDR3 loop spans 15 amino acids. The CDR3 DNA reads TGTGCCAGCAGCTTAAGTGGAGCGGAGGTCTTGAAGCAGTTCTTC. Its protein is CASSLSGAEVLKQFF.

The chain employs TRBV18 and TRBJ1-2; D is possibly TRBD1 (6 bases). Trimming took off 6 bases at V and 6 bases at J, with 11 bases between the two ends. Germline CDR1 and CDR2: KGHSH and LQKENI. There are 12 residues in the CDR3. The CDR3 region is CASSPSGDGYTF. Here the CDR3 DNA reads TGTGCCAGCTCCCCTTCAGGGGATGGCTACACCTTC.